The 25 T cell receptor beta chains below come from one sample, sequenced in a study of shared clonotypes between healthy human individuals. Positively selected for CCR7, the CD45RO-negative cells used as naive CD8 cells excluded terminally differentiated effector memory CD45RA+ cells. Using immunoSEQ multiplex PCR, the repertoire was profiled, and TCRdb retains in-frame clones only, with some absent. The table records approximately 590,000 clones, just under 97% of them present only once. Sequencing input: naive CD8+ T cells sorted from blood. Every receptor here comes from a woman in her thirties in good health.

This rearrangement joins TRBV4-1 to TRBJ2-1, with D unresolved. The germline V and J ends were trimmed by 1 base and 0 bases, with 7 bases remaining between them. The CDR3 is 15 amino acids. Germline V CDR1 and CDR2: MGHRA, YSYEKL. CDR3 DNA sequence: TGCGCCAGCAGCCAAGGGATTAGCTCCTACAATGAGCAGTTCTTC. Encoded protein: CASSQGISSYNEQFF.

The gene calls are TRBV19 and TRBJ2-2, with D uncertain. This CDR3 spans 15 amino acids. Trimming stripped 3 bases from V and 8 bases from J, with 16 bases between. The germline V gene encodes CDR1 LNHDA and CDR2 SQIVND (reference sequence). CDR3 coding DNA: TGTGCCAGTAGTATCACGAGCTATCAGACGGGGGAGCTGTTTTTT. This encodes CASSITSYQTGELFF.

V usage is TRBV5-6 and J usage is TRBJ2-2; TRBD2 might be the D (6 bases). The V gene's germline CDR1 is SGHDT and CDR2 YYEEEE. This CDR3 is 13 amino acids long. The V end was cut by 8 bases, the J end by 4 bases, with 12 bases between. CDR3 in amino acids: CASGGETTGELFF. The CDR3 region has the DNA TGTGCCAGTGGAGGGGAGACCACCGGGGAGCTGTTTTTT.

This sequence joins TRBV28 and TRBJ1-1; TRBD1 might be the D (6 bases). Germline lookup yields CDR1 MDHEN and CDR2 SYDVKM. The CDR3 extends over 14 amino acids. The V gene lost 7 bases and the J gene lost 5 bases, with 17 bases spanning the gap. The CDR3 bases are TGTGCCAGCATCTTACAGGGCGGTGGGACTGAAGCTTTCTTT. Its translation: CASILQGGGTEAFF.

The chain employs TRBV27 and TRBJ2-3; tentatively, D is TRBD2 (5 bases). V gave up 2 bases and J gave up 8 bases, with 11 bases separating them. The CDR3 sequence is 13 residues long. Germline lookup yields CDR1 MNHEY and CDR2 SMNVEV (reference sequence). The CDR3, as DNA: TGTGCCAGCAGTTTAAGCCGGGATGCTACGCAGTATTTT. Protein sequence: CASSLSRDATQYF.

The V call is TRBV7-9, the J call TRBJ2-2; D gene unclear. Germline CDR1 SEHNR, CDR2 FQNEAQ (reference sequence). The CDR3 covers 15 residues. With 1 base removed from V and 0 bases from J, the gap between germline ends came to 6 bases. The chain's CDR3 is CASSLGVANTGELFF. In DNA form, the CDR3 reads TGTGCCAGCAGCTTAGGGGTTGCGAACACCGGGGAGCTGTTTTTT.

V and J are TRBV7-8 and TRBJ2-7, with TRBD2 matching 14 bases. This CDR3 comprises 16 residues. The trim removed 5 bases at V and 6 bases at J, leaving 9 bases unmatched. The germline V gene encodes CDR1 SGHVS and CDR2 FQNEAQ. This chain's CDR3 is CASSPTGLAGGGEQYF. DNA of the CDR3: TGTGCCAGCAGCCCGACTGGACTAGCGGGAGGTGGCGAGCAGTACTTC.

The V gene is TRBV4-1, the J gene TRBJ2-3; a weak D match, TRBD1 (5 bases). CDR3 size: 16 residues. Trimming removed 0 bases at V and 1 base at J, with 11 bases between. Per germline, CDR1 MGHRA and CDR2 YSYEKL. The CDR3 reads CASSQDVGVGTDTQYF. In nucleotides, the CDR3 is TGCGCCAGCAGCCAAGATGTAGGGGTCGGCACAGATACGCAGTATTTT.

This chain connects TRBV14 to TRBJ2-3; possible D gene TRBD1, 5 bases. CDR1 SGHDN and CDR2 FVKESK come from the germline V gene. The CDR3 length is 16 residues. V was shortened by 3 bases and J by 0 bases, with 13 bases between the two germline ends. Here the CDR3 DNA reads TGTGCCAGCAGCCACCTACAGGTTTCTAGCACAGATACGCAGTATTTT. This translates into CASSHLQVSSTDTQYF. Together with reference TRBV14 and TRBJ2-3, the CDR3 gives the full variable domain: EAGVTQFPSHSVIEKGQTVTLRCDPISGHDNLYWYRRVMGKEIKFLLHFVKESKQDESGMPNNRFLAERTGGTYSTLKVQPAELEDSGVYFCASSHLQVSSTDTQYFGPGTRLTVL.

The rearrangement uses TRBV5-1 and TRBJ1-1; 9 bases line up with TRBD1. In germline, CDR1 is SGHRS, CDR2 YFSETQ. The CDR3 is 16 residues long. V shed 4 bases, J shed 1 base, and the junction held 8 bases outside the gene matches. The CDR3: CASSRDRAEANTEAFF. In nucleotides, the CDR3 is TGCGCCAGCAGCCGGGACAGGGCGGAGGCGAACACTGAAGCTTTCTTT.

The chain recombines TRBV6-5 with TRBJ2-7; 8 bases match TRBD2. Germline V gene sequence: CDR1 MNHEY, CDR2 SVGAGI. Losses at the gene ends were 6 bases for V and 5 bases for J; bases not matched to a gene: 9. The CDR3 extends over 14 amino acids. The CDR3 DNA is TGTGCCAGCAGGGACCGGGGGGGGCGCGACGAGCAGTACTTC. Amino acid sequence: CASRDRGGRDEQYF.

This clone was seen just once. The chain carries TRBV19 and TRBJ1-5; D gene ambiguous. CDR1 and CDR2 from the germline V gene are LNHDA and SQIVND (reference sequence). The CDR3 spans 13 residues. V lost 6 bases and J 1 base, leaving 7 bases between the germline ends. The CDR3 DNA is TGTGCCAGTAGATTATCGAGCAATCAGCCCCAGCATTTT. Its translation: CASRLSSNQPQHF.

The chain carries TRBV28 and TRBJ2-1, with 7 bases that match TRBD2. The J segment lost 3 bases and the V segment lost 5 bases, leaving 4 bases of the junction unmatched. This CDR3 spans 14 amino acids. Germline CDR1 MDHEN, CDR2 SYDVKM. CDR3 DNA sequence: TGTGCCAGCAGTCTCCGGGACTACTACAATGAGCAGTTCTTC. As protein: CASSLRDYYNEQFF.

This chain links TRBV6-1 with TRBJ2-7; the D is unclear. Trimming removed 2 bases from V and 1 base from J, with 12 bases in between. Germline V gives CDR1 MNHNS, CDR2 SASEGT. The CDR3 runs 15 residues. The CDR3 DNA sequence: TGTGCCAGCAGTGAATGGGCACCCCAGTCCTACGAGCAGTACTTC. Translation gives CASSEWAPQSYEQYF.

This chain uses TRBV5-6 with TRBJ1-2; D not resolved. The CDR3 runs 11 residues. Germline CDR1 and CDR2: SGHDT and YYEEEE. V lost 4 bases and J lost 8, with 9 bases in between. This CDR3 is CASSPGDGYTF. Written as DNA, the CDR3 is TGTGCCAGCAGCCCTGGTGACGGCTACACCTTC.

The chain has TRBV9 and TRBJ2-1; D call uncertain. The germline CDR1 and CDR2 sequences are SGDLS and YYNGEE. The CDR3 has 13 amino acids. V shed 1 base and J shed 4 bases, with 6 bases lying between them. CDR3 sequence reads: CASSVLDYNEQFF. CDR3 nucleotides: TGTGCCAGCAGCGTACTCGATTACAATGAGCAGTTCTTC.

This sequence joins TRBV6-4 and TRBJ2-1; tentative D call: TRBD1 (6 bases). This CDR3 has 14 residues. The germline V gene has CDR1 MRHNA and CDR2 SNTAGT. Trimming removed 0 bases at V and 6 bases at J, with 9 bases between. CDR3 coding DNA: TGTGCCAGCAGTGACTCTGGCAGGGGCAATGAGCAGTTCTTC. Its protein product is CASSDSGRGNEQFF.

The rearrangement uses TRBV29-1 and TRBJ1-2; D call uncertain. The germline V gene has CDR1 SQVTM and CDR2 ANQGSEA. V lost 4 bases and J 2 bases, leaving 8 bases between the germline ends. The CDR3 spans 12 residues. The CDR3 is CSVVRENYGYTF. For the CDR3, the DNA is TGCAGCGTTGTTCGGGAAAACTATGGCTACACCTTC.

V and J are TRBV4-1 and TRBJ2-5, with unresolved D. Looked up from germline, CDR1 is MGHRA and CDR2 is YSYEKL. The V end lost 4 bases, the J end lost 1 base, and 10 bases lay between the germline ends. The CDR3 is made up of 14 amino acids. CDR3 coding DNA: TGCGCCAGCAGCCCATTTCTTAGCCAAGAGACCCAGTACTTC. Its translation: CASSPFLSQETQYF.

The chain couples TRBV6-5 to TRBJ2-5; 9 bases match TRBD2. The length of the CDR3 is 16 residues. CDR1 and CDR2 (germline): MNHEY, SVGAGI. V trimming: 1 base; J trimming: 5 bases; junction bases outside the gene matches: 8. CDR3 sequence (DNA): TGTGCCAGCAGTTACTTCGCGGGAGGGCCTGGTGAGACCCAGTACTTC. Translating gives CASSYFAGGPGETQYF.

The chain has TRBV29-1 and TRBJ1-6; D is ambiguous. The germline V gene has CDR1 SQVTM and CDR2 ANQGSEA. V was clipped by 4 bases and J by 10 bases, with 14 bases between them. This CDR3 has 13 amino acids. CDR3 protein: CSVGTASDSPLHF. The CDR3 DNA reads TGCAGCGTTGGAACAGCCTCGGACTCACCCCTCCACTTT.

The chain employs TRBV9 and TRBJ1-4; D unclear. There are 15 residues in the CDR3. Trimming took 3 bases from V and 8 from J, leaving 17 bases between them. Germline assignment: CDR1 SGDLS and CDR2 YYNGEE. The CDR3 region is CASSASLGGGEKLFF. CDR3 sequence (DNA): TGTGCCAGCAGCGCGAGCCTGGGAGGAGGAGAAAAACTGTTTTTT. Full variable domain (remainder filled in from reference TRBV9 and TRBJ1-4): DSGVTQTPKHLITATGQRVTLRCSPRSGDLSVYWYQQSLDQGLQFLIQYYNGEERAKGNILERFSAQQFPDLHSELNLSSLELGDSALYFCASSASLGGGEKLFFGSGTQLSVL.

J is TRBJ2-7 and V is TRBV27, with D hard to call. Germline V gene data show CDR1 as MNHEY and CDR2 as SMNVEV (reference sequence). The V and J ends lost 6 bases and 6 bases respectively, with 15 bases between them. This CDR3 has 13 residues. The CDR3 coding sequence is TGTGCCAGCAGCACCTCACCCGACGGCGAGCAGTACTTC. Its translation is CASSTSPDGEQYF.

V is TRBV7-9 and J is TRBJ2-3, with 11 positions matching TRBD2. Trimming removed 6 bases from V and 4 bases from J; junction bases left unmatched: 9. CDR1 and CDR2 (germline): SEHNR, FQNEAQ (reference sequence). This CDR3 is built from 16 residues. CDR3 DNA: TGTGCCAGCAGGACCGTAGCGGGAGGGCCCCCAGATACGCAGTATTTT. This encodes CASRTVAGGPPDTQYF.

This rearrangement joins TRBV5-6 to TRBJ2-3; 7 bases align to TRBD2. Looked up from germline, CDR1 is SGHDT and CDR2 is YYEEEE. CDR3 length equals 14 residues. With 1 base clipped from V and 7 bases from J, the junction kept 6 bases outside the gene matches. Here the CDR3 reads CASSLRLAPNTQYF. The CDR3, as DNA: TGTGCCAGCAGCTTGCGACTAGCCCCCAATACGCAGTATTTT.